This section outlines one TCR beta chain sequence together with its context. Per the original methods: Reference gene primer amplification gave nucleated cell count estimates. Measured with immunoSEQ multiplex PCR; TCRdb has only the in-frame clones, and not every one. V, J and clone size are taken as reported in that table, and D and trimming were inferred from the DNA itself. The table records about 170,000 clones, 83% of them present only once. This sample stems from a study of blood T cell repertoires in COVID-19. Study details: Donors in the United States, Italy and Spain gave samples during acute or convalescent COVID-19.

This CDR3 is 14 amino acids long. Trimming took off 2 bases at V and 5 bases at J, with 12 bases between the two ends. Germline V gene data show CDR1 as MNHEY and CDR2 as SVGAGI. This rearrangement joins TRBV6-5 to TRBJ2-5; D not resolved. The sequenced material came from peripheral blood. This TCR was sampled from a woman of 80 years or more with acute or convalescent COVID-19. The CDR3 DNA reads as TGTGCCAGCAGTTACCCATTCGGCGGCGAGACCCAGTACTTC. Protein: CASSYPFGGETQYF.